The T cell receptor (beta chain) under discussion was sequenced for a study of cytomegalovirus exposure and HLA in healthy donors. Study results and limitations: Immune exposure data for these donors was limited to CMV serostatus.

Germline CDR1 and CDR2: MNHEY and SMNVEV (reference sequence). The CDR3 spans 16 residues. V was cut by 2 bases and J by 5 bases, with 16 bases left in between. In the PCR, 60 Vbeta and 13 Jbeta primers were used. The protocol was immunoSEQ multiplex PCR, while the TCRdb copy is restricted to in-frame clones and leaves out a portion. The repertoire has about 150,000 clones, 70% to 90% of them found once; the top ten carry 2% to 2.5%. This clone was counted a single time. Its antigen is unknown. Sequences were obtained from PBMCs. The chain employs TRBV27 and TRBJ1-5; maybe TRBD1 (5 bases). This receptor was identified in a woman aged 18 to 35 in good health and CMV-seronegative. CDR3 amino acids: CASSLGGWTQDQPQHF. In DNA form, the CDR3 reads TGTGCCAGCAGTTTAGGGGGGTGGACTCAAGATCAGCCCCAGCATTTT.